One and the same sample provided the 30 T cell receptor beta chains below, sequenced in a study of beta chain features in type 1 diabetes. Study results and limitations: Among all four CD4+ subsets, Type 1 diabetes patients had TCRB CDR3s that were moderately but significantly shorter.

Reverse transcription of all isolated RNA meant that expressed TCRB transcripts were sequenced. The assay was immunoSEQ multiplex PCR, and TCRdb's table has in-frame clones only and misses some. This sample carries hundreds of thousands of clones, about 14% of them seen once, and the ten largest clones take nearly 0.04%. These TCRs are of unknown antigen specificity. The specimen sequenced was naive CD4+ T cells from blood. These receptor sequences come from a man younger than 30 with type 1 diabetes.

The chain combines TRBV28 with TRBJ2-5; weak D call: TRBD2 (6 bases). The CDR3 is made up of 15 amino acids. In germline, CDR1 is MDHEN, CDR2 SYDVKM. V shed 4 bases and J shed 5 bases, with 17 bases lying between them. CDR3 amino acids: CASSSAGSFGETQYF. The CDR3 bases are TGTGCCAGCAGTTCGGCGGGGTCTTTCGGGGAGACCCAGTACTTC.

The chain is built from TRBV19 and TRBJ1-2; perhaps TRBD1 as D (6 bases). Germline CDR1 is LNHDA and CDR2 is SQIVND (reference sequence). Trimming stripped 6 bases from V and 2 bases from J, with 7 bases between. The CDR3 has 12 amino acids. The CDR3 nucleotides read TGTGCCAGTAGGGACAGAAACTATGGCTACACCTTC. It specifies CASRDRNYGYTF.

CDR3 DNA sequence: TGTGCCAGCAGCAAACGGGACGGCCCTATTAACTATGGCTACACCTTC. Residues: CASSKRDGPINYGYTF. V and J are TRBV7-9 and TRBJ1-2; TRBD1 is a possible D gene (5 bases). Germline V lookup: CDR1 SEHNR, CDR2 FQNEAQ (reference sequence). CDR3 size: 16 residues. The germline V and J ends were trimmed by 5 bases and 1 base, with 17 bases remaining between them.

The V and J genes are TRBV9 and TRBJ2-4, with D possibly TRBD1 on 6 matching bases. The CDR3 is 16 amino acids. Trimming removed 4 bases from V and 0 bases from J, with 14 bases in between. Germline CDR1 is SGDLS and CDR2 is YYNGEE. CDR3 loop: CASSLRTELAKNIQYF. DNA for the CDR3: TGTGCCAGCAGCCTCCGGACAGAACTAGCCAAAAACATTCAGTACTTC.

CDR3 coding DNA: TGTGCCAGCAGCTCACAGGATCGTGAGACCCAGTACTTC. Translated, it gives CASSSQDRETQYF. J is TRBJ2-5 and V is TRBV11-2, with TRBD1 as a possible D gene (5 bases). This CDR3 is 13 amino acids long. Germline CDR1 is SGHAT and CDR2 is FQNNGV. With 4 bases removed from V and 5 bases from J, the gap between germline ends came to 11 bases.

The chain carries TRBV29-1 and TRBJ2-3; the match to TRBD1 covers 8 bases. Germline lookup yields CDR1 SQVTM and CDR2 ANQGSEA. The CDR3 runs 13 residues. Trimming removed 8 bases from V and 3 bases from J; junction bases left unmatched: 7. The CDR3 DNA reads TGCAGCACCGGACAGGGAATTACAGATACGCAGTATTTT. Translating it yields CSTGQGITDTQYF.

This clone was seen a few times. CDR3 amino acids: CASSFLRELAKNIQYF. For the CDR3, the DNA is TGTGCCAGCAGTTTTTTGCGGGAGCTAGCCAAAAACATTCAGTACTTC. V usage is TRBV28 and J usage is TRBJ2-4, with TRBD2 identical over 7 bases. Germline CDR1 reads MDHEN; CDR2 reads SYDVKM. CDR3 size: 16 residues. V shed 3 bases, J shed 0 bases, and the junction held 5 bases outside the gene matches.

This clone was counted only a few times. V is TRBV11-2 and J is TRBJ2-7; weak D call: TRBD1 (5 bases). The CDR3 has 15 amino acids. V was clipped by 4 bases and J by 3 bases, with 16 bases between them. From germline, CDR1 is SGHAT and CDR2 FQNNGV. The CDR3 sequence: CASSSGLIQVYEQYF. The CDR3 DNA follows: TGTGCCAGCAGCTCTGGGCTGATACAGGTCTACGAGCAGTACTTC.

This clone was observed a handful of times. This rearrangement joins TRBV10-3 to TRBJ1-4; D might be TRBD1 (5 bases). The ends were cut back, 3 bases at V and 5 bases at J, with 10 bases in the middle. The CDR3 consists of 14 residues. In germline, CDR1 is ENHRY, CDR2 SYGVKD. In nucleotides, the CDR3 is TGTGCCATCAGTGATTCGGGACCGAATGAAAAACTGTTTTTT. This encodes CAISDSGPNEKLFF.

This clone appeared a few times. V and J are TRBV19 and TRBJ1-1; possibly TRBD1 for D (5 bases). Trimming pared 8 bases from V and 9 bases from J, leaving 13 bases between. The V gene's germline CDR1 is LNHDA and CDR2 SQIVND (reference sequence). The CDR3 extends over 11 amino acids. The CDR3 region has the DNA TGTGCCAGTGAAGGACGGGGCAAAGCTTTCTTT. Amino acid sequence: CASEGRGKAFF. The whole variable domain, filled in from reference TRBV19 and TRBJ1-1, reads DGGITQSPKYLFRKEGQNVTLSCEQNLNHDAMYWYRQDPGQGLRLIYYSQIVNDFQKGDIAEGYSVSREKKESFPLTVTSAQKNPTAFYLCASEGRGKAFFGQGTRLTVV.

The rearrangement links TRBV28 to TRBJ2-7, with D perhaps matching TRBD2 (6 bases). The CDR3 sequence is 15 residues long. Germline loops: CDR1 MDHEN, CDR2 SYDVKM. The ends were cut back, 6 bases at V and 5 bases at J, with 20 bases in the middle. The DNA for the CDR3 is TGTGCCAGCAGGGAGGGGTTGGGGACCTTTGACGAGCAGTACTTC. Translated, it gives CASREGLGTFDEQYF.

This clone was detected a few times. This chain connects TRBV10-3 to TRBJ1-1; D ambiguous. Trimming removed 3 bases at V and 1 base at J, with 3 bases between. The CDR3 has 12 residues. Germline-derived CDR1 and CDR2 are ENHRY and SYGVKD. The CDR3 DNA is TGTGCCATCAGTGACGGGAACACTGAAGCTTTCTTT. It codes for CAISDGNTEAFF.

This clone was seen more than once but under ten times. The J gene is TRBJ2-5, the V gene TRBV30, with D unclear. The CDR3 runs to 12 residues. V lost 5 bases and J 0 bases, leaving 7 bases between the germline ends. Germline assignment: CDR1 GTSNPN and CDR2 SVGIG (reference sequence). Written as DNA, the CDR3 is TGTGCCTGGGGGGTGAACCAAGAGACCCAGTACTTC. Protein product: CAWGVNQETQYF.

CDR3 loop: CASSQEGGRMNTEAFF. For the CDR3, the DNA is TGTGCCAGCAGCCAAGAAGGCGGAAGAATGAACACTGAAGCTTTCTTT. The chain combines TRBV4-2 with TRBJ1-1; D gene uncertain. V was clipped by 0 bases and J by 0 bases, with 11 bases between them. CDR1 is LGHNA and CDR2 is YNFKEQ in the germline V gene. This CDR3 has 16 amino acids.

V gene TRBV5-1 combines with J gene TRBJ2-3, with 14 bases identical to TRBD2. With 3 bases clipped from V and 5 bases from J, the junction kept 8 bases outside the gene matches. The CDR3 spans 17 residues. From germline, CDR1 is SGHRS and CDR2 YFSETQ. The CDR3 sequence is CASSSGLAGGGRDTQYF. DNA for the CDR3: TGCGCCAGCAGCTCCGGACTAGCGGGAGGAGGTAGAGATACGCAGTATTTT.

V usage is TRBV15 and J usage is TRBJ1-1, with TRBD1 as a possible D gene (5 bases). CDR1 is LNHNV and CDR2 is YYDKDF in the germline V gene (reference sequence). There are 15 residues in the CDR3. Deletions cut 2 bases from V and 4 bases from J, with 14 bases between. CDR3 sequence: CATSRIQGQGTEAFF. DNA for the CDR3: TGTGCCACCAGCAGAATCCAAGGGCAGGGCACTGAAGCTTTCTTT.

This clone has only a few counts. The chain uses TRBV6-6 and TRBJ1-1; D is ambiguous. Trimming cost V 7 bases and J 5 bases, with 8 bases left between them. This CDR3 is 11 amino acids long. The germline V gene has CDR1 MNHNY and CDR2 SVGAGI (reference sequence). The CDR3 is CASTRGTEAFF. DNA of the CDR3: TGTGCCAGCACCCGGGGTACTGAAGCTTTCTTT.

This clone was detected a few times. This chain links TRBV5-4 with TRBJ2-6; no reliable D call. This CDR3 is 15 amino acids long. The V end lost 2 bases, the J end lost 0 bases, and 6 bases lay between the germline ends. In germline, CDR1 is SGHNT, CDR2 YYREEE (reference sequence). In DNA, the CDR3 is TGTGCCAGCAGCTTAGGGTACTCTGGGGCCAACGTCCTGACTTTC. Protein sequence: CASSLGYSGANVLTF.

The chain is built from TRBV2 and TRBJ1-5, with a possible D match to TRBD1 (5 bases). Germline V gene sequence: CDR1 SNHLY, CDR2 FYNNEI. This CDR3 has 14 residues. Trimming stripped 9 bases from V and 6 bases from J, with 18 bases between. CDR3 sequence: CASFRERGGQPQHF. CDR3 bases: TGTGCCAGTTTCCGCGAGAGGGGAGGTCAGCCCCAGCATTTT. The full variable domain, its missing parts supplied by reference TRBV2 and TRBJ1-5, is EPEVTQTPSHQVTQMGQEVILRCVPISNHLYFYWYRQILGQKVEFLVSFYNNEISEKSEIFDDQFSVERPDGSNFTLKIRSTKLEDSAMYFCASFRERGGQPQHFGDGTRLSIL.

J is TRBJ2-1 and V is TRBV29-1, with TRBD2 matching over 12 bases. Germline lookup yields CDR1 SQVTM and CDR2 ANQGSEA. V lost 7 bases and J lost 12; bases outside the gene matches: 7. This CDR3 is built from 12 residues. The CDR3 sequence is CSATGLAGRQFF. The CDR3 DNA reads TGCAGCGCTACCGGACTAGCGGGGCGGCAGTTCTTC.

This clone has only a few counts. CDR3 coding DNA: TGTGCCAGCAGTTACCGGCTGGCCGCGAACACTGAAGCTTTCTTT. Amino acid sequence: CASSYRLAANTEAFF. The chain couples TRBV6-5 to TRBJ1-1; D is unclear. The V gene lost 2 bases and the J gene lost 1 base, with 11 bases spanning the gap. The germline V gene has CDR1 MNHEY and CDR2 SVGAGI. The CDR3 runs to 15 residues.

Concerning this clone: No DNA is shown, since the ends of the CDR3 on it are uncertain; the CDR3 is the one TCRdb lists. The V gene is TRBV19, the J gene TRBJ2-1; TRBD1, the D gene given by the table, was not confirmed from the DNA. The CDR3 length is 11 residues, termini included. Germline-derived CDR1 and CDR2 are LNHDA and SQIVND (reference sequence). The CDR3 spells CASSVGQGTFF.

This clone has more than one count but fewer than ten. The chain joins TRBV7-2 to TRBJ2-3, with 7 bases matching TRBD2. Looked up from germline, CDR1 is SGHTA and CDR2 is FQGNSA. The CDR3 extends over 17 amino acids. The junction had 12 bases not matched to a gene; V was cut back by 4 bases and J by 2 bases. This CDR3 reads CASSSTGGSGYTDTQYF. The CDR3 DNA follows: TGTGCCAGCAGCTCCACGGGGGGTAGCGGATACACAGATACGCAGTATTTT.

This clone has just a few counts. The J gene is TRBJ1-2, the V gene TRBV6-6, with D hard to call. The V end was cut by 2 bases, the J end by 8 bases, with 3 bases between. Germline lookup yields CDR1 MNHNY and CDR2 SVGAGI (reference sequence). CDR3 length equals 10 residues. CDR3 amino acids: CASSYEGYTF. CDR3 nucleotide sequence: TGTGCCAGCAGTTACGAAGGCTACACCTTC.

V gene TRBV30 combines with J gene TRBJ1-1; 7 nucleotides line up with TRBD1. The CDR3 is 15 residues long. Germline V gene data show CDR1 as GTSNPN and CDR2 as SVGIG (reference sequence). Trimming at V came to 0 bases and at J to 0 bases, leaving 4 bases not matched to a gene. CDR3 protein: CAWSVGGLVNTEAFF. CDR3 coding DNA: TGTGCCTGGAGTGTAGGGGGCTTGGTGAACACTGAAGCTTTCTTT.

This rearrangement joins TRBV14 to TRBJ2-1, with unresolved D. V was cut by 1 base and J by 2 bases, with 6 bases left in between. From germline, CDR1 is SGHDN and CDR2 FVKESK. This CDR3 is built from 14 residues. This CDR3 reads CASSQGPTYNEQFF. In DNA form, the CDR3 reads TGTGCCAGCAGCCAAGGGCCGACCTACAATGAGCAGTTCTTC.

This clone was counted only a few times. The gene calls are TRBV7-9 and TRBJ1-5, with a weak D call TRBD1 (6 bases). This CDR3 region has 12 residues. From germline, CDR1 is SEHNR and CDR2 FQNEAQ (reference sequence). Between the trimmed V and J ends, which lost 4 bases and 11 bases, there was a span of 12 bases. CDR3 amino acids: CASSWGARAQHF. The CDR3 DNA reads as TGTGCCAGCAGCTGGGGGGCTAGGGCCCAGCATTTT.

The gene calls are TRBV2 and TRBJ1-2, with 7 bases identical to TRBD1. Germline assignment: CDR1 SNHLY and CDR2 FYNNEI. The CDR3 has 15 amino acids. The V gene end was trimmed by 0 bases and the J gene end by 8 bases; junction bases not matched to a gene: 9. As DNA, the CDR3 is TGTGCCAGCAGTGAAGCTCTACAGGGGTTGGTGGGCTACACCTTC. Translation gives CASSEALQGLVGYTF.

This clone turned up a few times. This chain links TRBV7-9 with TRBJ2-7; unclear D gene. V was trimmed by 7 bases and J by 2 bases, leaving 9 bases between them. The germline V gene encodes CDR1 SEHNR and CDR2 FQNEAQ (reference sequence). The CDR3 extends over 12 amino acids. The CDR3 spells CASTNVTYEQYF. The CDR3 nucleotides read TGTGCCAGCACCAATGTTACCTACGAGCAGTACTTC.

The V gene is TRBV25-1, the J gene TRBJ1-1, with D maybe TRBD1 (6 bases). Trimming took off 4 bases at V and 4 bases at J, with 10 bases between the two ends. This CDR3 comprises 13 residues. Germline CDR1 reads MGHDK; CDR2 reads SYGVNS. DNA for the CDR3: TGTGCCAGCAGTGGTCAGGGGAGCACTGAAGCTTTCTTT. Translation gives CASSGQGSTEAFF.